This T cell receptor (beta chain) was found in a study of blood T cells in healthy people across ages. With 0 bases removed from V and 2 bases from J, the gap between germline ends came to 11 bases. Germline loops: CDR1 SGDLS, CDR2 YYNGEE. The CDR3 loop spans 15 amino acids. Study observations and caveats: Naive CD4+ cells and diversity were both higher in long-lived donors than in aged donors. Without sorted subsets, naive and antigen-experienced compartments could not be conclusively compared.

Points on this clonotype: Antigen specificity is unknown.

With a J-beta primer mix and a sample-barcoded 5' primer, a second PCR ran about 7 to 12 cycles. TCRdb used MiXCR to reprocess the 5' RACE reads, holding one entry per CDR3 protein. The table records 580,000 or so distinct CDR3 sequences, roughly 48% of them present only once. The chain links TRBV9 to TRBJ2-5; perhaps TRBD2 as D (5 bases). What was sequenced was blood. The source is a man aged 80 or over in good health. CDR3 sequence reads: CASSVAPSGQETQYF. The CDR3 coding sequence is TGTGCCAGCAGCGTAGCGCCCAGCGGACAAGAGACCCAGTACTTC. The full variable domain, its missing parts supplied by reference TRBV9 and TRBJ2-5, is DSGVTQTPKHLITATGQRVTLRCSPRSGDLSVYWYQQSLDQGLQFLIQYYNGEERAKGNILERFSAQQFPDLHSELNLSSLELGDSALYFCASSVAPSGQETQYFGPGTRLLVL.